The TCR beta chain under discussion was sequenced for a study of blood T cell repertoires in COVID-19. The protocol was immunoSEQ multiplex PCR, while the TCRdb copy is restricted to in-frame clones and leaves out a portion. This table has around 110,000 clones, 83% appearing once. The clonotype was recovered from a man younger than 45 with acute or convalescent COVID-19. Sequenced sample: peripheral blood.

CDR3 amino acids: CASSMRQALNYGYTF. The DNA of the CDR3 is TGTGCCAGCAGCATGCGACAGGCTCTTAACTATGGCTACACCTTC. The chain is built from TRBV27 and TRBJ1-2; tentatively, D is TRBD1 (6 bases). The CDR3 contains 15 residues. V gave up 6 bases and J gave up 1 base, with 15 bases separating them. The germline gives CDR1 MNHEY, CDR2 SMNVEV (reference sequence).